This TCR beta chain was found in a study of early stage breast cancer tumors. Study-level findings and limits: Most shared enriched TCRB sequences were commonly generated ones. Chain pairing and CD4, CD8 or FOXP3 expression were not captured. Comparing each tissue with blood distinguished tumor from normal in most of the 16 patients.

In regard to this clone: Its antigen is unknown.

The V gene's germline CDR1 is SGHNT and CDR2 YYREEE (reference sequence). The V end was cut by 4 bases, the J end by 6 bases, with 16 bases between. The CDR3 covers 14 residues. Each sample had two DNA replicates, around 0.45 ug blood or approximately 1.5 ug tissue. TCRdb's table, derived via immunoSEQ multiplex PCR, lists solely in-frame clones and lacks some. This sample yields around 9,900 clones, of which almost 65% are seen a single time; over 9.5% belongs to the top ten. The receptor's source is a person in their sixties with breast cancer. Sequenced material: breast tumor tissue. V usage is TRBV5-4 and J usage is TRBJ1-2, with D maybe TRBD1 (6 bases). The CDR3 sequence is CASSGQGLKHGYTF. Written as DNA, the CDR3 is TGTGCCAGCAGCGGCCAGGGGCTAAAGCATGGCTACACCTTC.